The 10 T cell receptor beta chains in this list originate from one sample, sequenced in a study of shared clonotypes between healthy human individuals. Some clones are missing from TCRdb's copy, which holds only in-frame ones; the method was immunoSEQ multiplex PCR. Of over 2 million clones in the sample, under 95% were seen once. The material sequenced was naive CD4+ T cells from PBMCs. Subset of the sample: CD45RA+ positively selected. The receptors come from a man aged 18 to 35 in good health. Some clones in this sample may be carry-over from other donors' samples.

This chain's CDR3 is CATSRGRENTEAFF. The CDR3 coding sequence is TGTGCCACCAGCAGAGGCCGGGAGAACACTGAAGCTTTCTTT. This chain uses TRBV15 with TRBJ1-1; D ambiguous. Germline-derived CDR1 and CDR2 are LNHNV and YYDKDF (reference sequence). The CDR3 has 14 amino acids. Between the trimmed V and J ends, which lost 1 base and 1 base, there was a span of 7 bases.

The CDR3 DNA reads TGTGCCAGCAGCCTGGGACGATCGGCCTACGAGCAGTACTTC. Its protein product is CASSLGRSAYEQYF. The chain links TRBV7-2 to TRBJ2-7, with D possibly called TRBD1 or TRBD2 (5 bases each). This CDR3 has 14 amino acids. V was trimmed by 5 bases and J by 2 bases, leaving 13 bases between them. Germline loops: CDR1 SGHTA, CDR2 FQGNSA.

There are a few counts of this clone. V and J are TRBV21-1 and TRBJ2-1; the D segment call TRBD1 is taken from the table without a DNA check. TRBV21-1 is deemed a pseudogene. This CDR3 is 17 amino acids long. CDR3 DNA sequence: TGTGCCAGCAGCAAATCCAAGCCGGGACAGCCGTACAATGAGCAGTTCTTC. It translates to CASSKSKPGQPYNEQFF.

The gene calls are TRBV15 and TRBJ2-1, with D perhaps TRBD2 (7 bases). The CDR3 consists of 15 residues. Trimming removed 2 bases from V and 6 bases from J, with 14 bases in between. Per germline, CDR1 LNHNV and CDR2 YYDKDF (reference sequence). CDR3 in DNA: TGTGCCACCAGCAGACGTACAGGGAGGGGCAATGAGCAGTTCTTC. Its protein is CATSRRTGRGNEQFF.

CDR3: CASSARRTKNYEQYF. The CDR3, as DNA: TGCGCCAGCAGTGCGAGGCGGACGAAAAACTACGAGCAGTACTTC. V gene TRBV23-1 combines with J gene TRBJ2-7; D remains ambiguous. TRBV23-1 is an ORF, with its function uncertain. The CDR3 consists of 15 residues. The V and J ends lost 5 bases and 3 bases respectively, with 17 bases between them.

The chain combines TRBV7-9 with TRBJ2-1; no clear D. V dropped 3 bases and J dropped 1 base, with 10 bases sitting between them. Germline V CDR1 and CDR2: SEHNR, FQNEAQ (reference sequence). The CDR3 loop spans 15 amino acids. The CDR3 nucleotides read TGTGCCAGCAGCTTTGCGTGGGATTCCTACAATGAGCAGTTCTTC. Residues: CASSFAWDSYNEQFF.

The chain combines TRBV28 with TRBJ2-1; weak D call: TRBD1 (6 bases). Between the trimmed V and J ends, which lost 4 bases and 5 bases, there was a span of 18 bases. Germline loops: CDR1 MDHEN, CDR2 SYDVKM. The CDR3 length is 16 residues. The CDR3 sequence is CASSSHPDRSDNEQFF. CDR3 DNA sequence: TGTGCCAGCAGTTCCCACCCTGACAGGAGTGACAATGAGCAGTTCTTC. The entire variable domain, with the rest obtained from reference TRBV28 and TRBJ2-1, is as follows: DVKVTQSSRYLVKRTGEKVFLECVQDMDHENMFWYRQDPGLGLRLIYFSYDVKMKEKGDIPEGYSVSREKKERFSLILESASTNQTSMYLCASSSHPDRSDNEQFFGPGTRLTVL.

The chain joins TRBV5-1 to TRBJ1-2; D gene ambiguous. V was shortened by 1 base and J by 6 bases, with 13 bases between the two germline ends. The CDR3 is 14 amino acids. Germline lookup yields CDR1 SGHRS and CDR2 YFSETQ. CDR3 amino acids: CASSLLEGMDGYTF. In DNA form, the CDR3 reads TGCGCCAGCAGCTTGTTGGAGGGAATGGATGGCTACACCTTC.

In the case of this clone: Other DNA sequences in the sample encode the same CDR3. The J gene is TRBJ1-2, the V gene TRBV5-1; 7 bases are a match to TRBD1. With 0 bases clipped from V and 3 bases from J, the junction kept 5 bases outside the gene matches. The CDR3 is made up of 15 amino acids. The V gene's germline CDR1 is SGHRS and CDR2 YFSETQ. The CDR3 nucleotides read TGCGCCAGCAGCTTGGTTGCAGGGGGAGACTATGGCTACACCTTC. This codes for CASSLVAGGDYGYTF.

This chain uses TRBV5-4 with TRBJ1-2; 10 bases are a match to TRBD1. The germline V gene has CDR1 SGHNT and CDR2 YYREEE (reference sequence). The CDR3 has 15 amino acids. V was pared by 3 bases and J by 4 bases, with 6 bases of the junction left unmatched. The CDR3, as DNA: TGTGCCAGCAGCTCCTCCGGACAGGGGGTCTATGGCTACACCTTC. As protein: CASSSSGQGVYGYTF.